The sequence of this T cell receptor beta chain was determined in a study of T cells after yellow fever vaccination. Study-wide background: Each low-cell-number fraction was prepared by means of SMART-Seq v4 Ultra Low Input.

The CDR3 contains 9 residues. CDR1 SQVTM and CDR2 ANQGSEA come from the germline V gene. The germline V and J ends were trimmed by 4 bases and 10 bases, with 7 bases remaining between them. Synthesis of TCR cDNA relied on 5'RACE template switching, which attached a universal primer site and UMIs. TCRdb redid the calling of the 5' RACE reads with MiXCR, one entry per CDR3 protein. Among just under 600,000 distinct CDR3 sequences listed, 13% were seen once. The genes are TRBV29-1 and TRBJ1-2; no clear D gene. This specimen consisted of PBMCs, obtained on the day of the yellow fever booster vaccination. The clonotype originates from a man aged 25 to 40 who received the YFV17D yellow fever vaccine. CDR3 protein: CSVGGSYTF. The CDR3 region has the DNA TGCAGCGTTGGCGGATCCTACACCTTC.